The 18 T cell receptor beta chains below were found in one sample sequenced in a study of blood T cell repertoires in COVID-19. Sequencing was performed with immunoSEQ multiplex PCR; in TCRdb, only in-frame clones are kept and a portion is missing. The sample contains a few hundred thousand clones, approximately 84% of which appear only once. The sample taken for sequencing was peripheral blood. All receptors come from a person between 65 and 80 years old with COVID-19, enrolled during active disease.

The J gene is TRBJ1-3, the V gene TRBV28, with D possibly TRBD1 on 5 matching bases. The V gene lost 5 bases and the J gene lost 4 bases, with 18 bases spanning the gap. The length of the CDR3 is 16 residues. From germline, CDR1 is MDHEN and CDR2 SYDVKM. CDR3 nucleotide sequence: TGTGCCAGCAGTGAGGGAGGGGTAAACTTCGGAAACACCATATATTTT. Protein sequence: CASSEGGVNFGNTIYF.

The chain recombines TRBV2 with TRBJ2-3, with a weak D call TRBD2 (5 bases). The CDR3 is 15 amino acids. Deletions cut 8 bases from V and 0 bases from J, with 15 bases between. From germline, CDR1 is SNHLY and CDR2 FYNNEI. As DNA, the CDR3 is TGTGCCAGCCACGGGAACTACCGAAGCACAGATACGCAGTATTTT. Translating gives CASHGNYRSTDTQYF. The whole variable domain, remainder taken from reference TRBV2 and TRBJ2-3, is EPEVTQTPSHQVTQMGQEVILRCVPISNHLYFYWYRQILGQKVEFLVSFYNNEISEKSEIFDDQFSVERPDGSNFTLKIRSTKLEDSAMYFCASHGNYRSTDTQYFGPGTRLTVL.

The chain carries TRBV5-6 and TRBJ1-5; 8 bases are shared with TRBD1. The ends lost 5 bases at V and 2 bases at J; junction bases unmatched: 9. The CDR3 is made up of 16 amino acids. Germline V gene data show CDR1 as SGHDT and CDR2 as YYEEEE. CDR3 DNA sequence: TGTGCCAGCAGTACTCGACAGGGGAGCGGCAATCAGCCCCAGCATTTT. It yields the protein CASSTRQGSGNQPQHF.

The chain is built from TRBV27 and TRBJ2-5; D is perhaps TRBD1 (6 bases). The V end was cut by 3 bases, the J end by 3 bases, with 14 bases between. From germline, CDR1 is MNHEY and CDR2 SMNVEV (reference sequence). The CDR3 spans 15 residues. The CDR3 region has the DNA TGTGCCAGCAGTTTGTGGGGGCCGGCGGAAGAGACCCAGTACTTC. Amino acid sequence: CASSLWGPAEETQYF.

CDR3 nucleotide sequence: TGTGCCAGCAGTTTTCTAATTTCCATGGGAGGTTCACCCCTCCACTTT. Protein product: CASSFLISMGGSPLHF. The chain employs TRBV28 and TRBJ1-6; D not certain. Germline V CDR1 and CDR2: MDHEN, SYDVKM. The ends were cut back, 3 bases at V and 9 bases at J, with 18 bases in the middle. CDR3 length: 16 amino acids.

The chain couples TRBV5-6 to TRBJ2-1; 9 bases line up with TRBD1. Germline CDR1 is SGHDT and CDR2 is YYEEEE. The CDR3 spans 15 residues. J gave up 8 bases and V 4 bases, and 10 bases lay outside the gene matches. The CDR3 is CASSLRDRVIHEQFF. CDR3 DNA: TGTGCCAGCAGCCTCCGGGACAGGGTCATCCATGAGCAGTTCTTC.

The chain combines TRBV2 with TRBJ2-1; D is undetermined. The germline V and J ends were trimmed by 8 bases and 0 bases, with 14 bases remaining between them. Germline V gene sequence: CDR1 SNHLY, CDR2 FYNNEI. This CDR3 is 15 amino acids long. CDR3 sequence reads: CASVIAWSSYNEQFF. Written as DNA, the CDR3 is TGTGCCAGCGTTATAGCCTGGAGCTCCTACAATGAGCAGTTCTTC.

This chain links TRBV7-2 with TRBJ1-2; D is possibly TRBD1 (5 bases). The CDR3 length is 14 residues. The germline V gene encodes CDR1 SGHTA and CDR2 FQGNSA. The germline V and J ends were trimmed by 0 bases and 6 bases, with 11 bases remaining between them. CDR3 protein: CASSLAPQDHGYTF. The CDR3 nucleotides read TGTGCCAGCAGCTTAGCCCCACAGGATCATGGCTACACCTTC.

This chain connects TRBV14 to TRBJ1-4; no firm D call. CDR1 SGHDN and CDR2 FVKESK come from the germline V gene. The germline V and J ends were trimmed by 3 bases and 7 bases, with 6 bases remaining between them. The CDR3 spans 12 residues. The CDR3 nucleotides are TGTGCCAGCAGCCATGGCAGTGAAAAACTGTTTTTT. It translates to CASSHGSEKLFF.

The chain employs TRBV28 and TRBJ2-1, with a tentative D call TRBD2 (5 bases). Trimming pared 5 bases from V and 9 bases from J, leaving 14 bases between. CDR3 length equals 13 residues. Germline CDR1 reads MDHEN; CDR2 reads SYDVKM. CDR3 coding DNA: TGTGCCAGCAGTATCGGCGGGTCTGTTGAGCAGTTCTTC. Its translation: CASSIGGSVEQFF.

The chain combines TRBV5-6 with TRBJ2-5; 7 bases match TRBD2. Germline lookup yields CDR1 SGHDT and CDR2 YYEEEE. The CDR3 loop spans 15 amino acids. Trimming cost V 0 bases and J 2 bases; bases outside gene matches: 4. Here the CDR3 DNA reads TGTGCCAGCAGCTTGGGGCGGGAGTGGCAAGAGACCCAGTACTTC. This gives the protein CASSLGREWQETQYF.

This clone was counted a few times. The chain couples TRBV10-3 to TRBJ1-5, with D possibly TRBD1 on 5 matching bases. CDR3 length: 14 amino acids. Germline V gene sequence: CDR1 ENHRY, CDR2 SYGVKD. The V gene lost 10 bases and the J gene lost 2 bases, with 15 bases spanning the gap. This CDR3 is CATRPEGRNQPQHF. CDR3 coding DNA: TGTGCCACCCGTCCGGAGGGACGCAATCAGCCCCAGCATTTT.

The chain joins TRBV30 to TRBJ1-1; D is unresolved. Germline lookup yields CDR1 GTSNPN and CDR2 SVGIG (reference sequence). The germline V and J ends were trimmed by 3 bases and 0 bases, with 5 bases remaining between them. This CDR3 is built from 12 residues. The CDR3 bases are TGTGCCTGGAGAGGAGTGAACACTGAAGCTTTCTTT. It encodes CAWRGVNTEAFF.

The chain carries TRBV7-2 and TRBJ2-7; TRBD2 agrees at 7 bases. Germline V gene data show CDR1 as SGHTA and CDR2 as FQGNSA. Trimming took 1 base from V and 13 from J; bases not matched to a gene: 7. This CDR3 has 12 amino acids. The CDR3 spells CASSLEVGLPYF. The CDR3 nucleotides read TGTGCCAGCAGCTTAGAAGTGGGACTACCTTACTTC.

The V and J genes are TRBV6-2 or TRBV6-3 and TRBJ2-1; D unresolved. CDR1 and CDR2 from the germline V gene are MNHEY and SVGEGT. The CDR3 has 12 residues. V lost 5 bases to trimming and J lost 5 bases, with 7 bases between them. The CDR3 region is CASSRLDNEQFF. DNA of the CDR3: TGTGCCAGCAGTCGACTGGACAATGAGCAGTTCTTC.

The sample holds one count of this clone. The chain combines TRBV11-2 with TRBJ1-6, with 8 bases lining up with TRBD1. The trim removed 1 base at V and 7 bases at J, leaving 3 bases unmatched. The CDR3 has 15 residues. Germline assignment: CDR1 SGHAT and CDR2 FQNNGV. The CDR3 is CASSLGTGRNSPLHF. The CDR3 coding sequence is TGTGCCAGCAGCTTAGGGACAGGGAGGAATTCACCCCTCCACTTT.

The chain recombines TRBV4-1 with TRBJ2-7; 10 bases fit TRBD2. Germline assignment: CDR1 MGHRA and CDR2 YSYEKL. This CDR3 spans 15 amino acids. V lost 2 bases and J lost 4; bases outside the gene matches: 5. CDR3 nucleotides: TGCGCCAGCAGCCAAACTCGGACTAGCGGTTACGAGCAGTACTTC. Protein: CASSQTRTSGYEQYF.

The CDR3 DNA reads TGTGCCAGCAGCCTGGACAGGGTCAAGGCAGATACGCAGTATTTT. It is translated as CASSLDRVKADTQYF. The chain links TRBV6-5 to TRBJ2-3; 8 positions agree with TRBD1. CDR3 size: 15 residues. The V gene's germline CDR1 is MNHEY and CDR2 SVGAGI. V lost 6 bases and J lost 4; bases outside the gene matches: 9.